These T cell receptor beta chains were read from a single sample in a study of vaccination and CD4 T cells after COVID-19. TCRdb ran MiXCR on the PCR reads and lists one entry per CDR3 protein. The sample consists of tens of thousands of distinct CDR3 sequences, 36% of them appearing once. These receptors lack a known antigen. This specimen was CD4+ T cells from blood, cultured in vitro, taken about 7 months after SARS-CoV-2 vaccination. Receptor source: a human donor who had recovered from COVID-19. Each CDR3 is given with its conserved first and last residue. D genes are given only for firm matches. Size is stated for part of the rows, as once, few or many counts, or as a class when the clone is expanded.

V gene	J gene	clone size	D gene	CDR3 protein	CDR3 DNA
TRBV7-3	TRBJ2-6	few	TRBD1	CASSLDRDPGANVLTF	TGTGCCAGCAGCTTGGACAGGGATCCCGGGGCCAACGTCCTGACTTTC
TRBV23-1	TRBJ2-7	-	-	CASPLWEISYEQYF	TGCGCCAGCCCTCTCTGGGAAATATCCTACGAGCAGTACTTC
TRBV6-5	TRBJ2-7	-	TRBD1	CASSSGQGRAYEQYF	TGTGCCAGCAGTTCCGGACAGGGTAGGGCCTACGAGCAGTACTTC
TRBV20-1	TRBJ1-1	-	-	CSAKRGGSETEAFF	TGCAGTGCAAAAAGGGGGGGGAGTGAAACTGAAGCTTTCTTT
TRBV20-1	TRBJ2-7	few	-	CSANPDHYEQYF	TGCAGTGCTAACCCGGACCACTACGAGCAGTACTTC
TRBV20-1	TRBJ2-5	few	TRBD2	CSARDSGRAPETQYF	TGCAGTGCTAGAGACAGCGGGAGGGCCCCAGAGACCCAGTACTTC
TRBV2	TRBJ2-7	-	-	CASRRQTAYEQYF	TGTGCCAGCAGAAGACAAACTGCCTACGAGCAGTACTTC
TRBV6-1	TRBJ2-2	-	TRBD2	CASREQLRELGGELFF	TGTGCCAGCAGAGAACAGTTGCGGGAGCTTGGCGGGGAGCTGTTTTTT
TRBV7-3	TRBJ2-3	-	-	CASSSQVGAADTQYF	TGTGCCAGCAGCTCCCAAGTGGGAGCAGCAGATACGCAGTATTTT
TRBV20-1	TRBJ1-5	-	-	CSAAPGNQPQHF	TGCAGTGCCGCTCCGGGGAATCAGCCCCAGCATTTT
TRBV4-1	TRBJ2-5	-	-	CASRLTGSETQYF	TGCGCCAGCAGACTAACAGGGTCGGAGACCCAGTACTTC
TRBV7-9	TRBJ2-3	few	-	CASSPAGTDTQYF	TGTGCCAGCAGTCCGGCTGGCACAGATACGCAGTATTTT
TRBV24-1	TRBJ2-7	-	-	CATSDSPDRGSYEQYF	TGTGCCACCAGTGATTCGCCGGACCGGGGCTCCTACGAGCAGTACTTC
TRBV10-1	TRBJ2-7	medium-sized	-	CASIPTQSSYEQYF	TGCGCCAGCATTCCTACACAGAGCTCCTACGAGCAGTACTTC
TRBV24-1	TRBJ2-7	-	-	CATSDLGGYEQYF	TGTGCCACCAGTGACTTGGGAGGCTACGAGCAGTACTTC
TRBV28	TRBJ2-7	-	-	CASSFLRTVVDEQYF	TGTGCCAGCAGTTTCCTCCGGACAGTCGTGGACGAGCAGTACTTC
TRBV6-5	TRBJ2-7	-	TRBD1	CASSLDRGREQYF	TGTGCCAGCAGTTTGGACAGGGGGAGGGAGCAGTACTTC
TRBV6-1	TRBJ2-2	-	TRBD2	CASSPGRVAGELFF	TGTGCCAGCAGCCCCGGGAGGGTCGCCGGGGAGCTGTTTTTT
TRBV28	TRBJ1-5	-	-	CASSLGGGDQPQHF	TGTGCCAGCAGTTTAGGGGGAGGTGATCAGCCCCAGCATTTT
TRBV7-2	TRBJ2-3	few	TRBD1	CASSPGQGAGTDTQYF	TGTGCCAGCAGCCCCGGACAGGGGGCTGGCACAGATACGCAGTATTTT
TRBV28	TRBJ2-5	-	TRBD1	CASSSAGQGVETQYF	TGTGCCAGCAGTTCCGCTGGACAGGGCGTGGAGACCCAGTACTTC